This T cell receptor beta chain was observed in a study of human T cells and chemical hapten exposure. Study details: A 2 cm by 2 cm inner upper arm patch received 2% DPC for sensitization. General observations from the study: TCRs exceeding 1 in 1000 frequency stayed unchanged with DPC sensitization. The formation of large CDR3 similarity clusters by expanded TCRs significantly exceeded that of controls.

This clonotype was seen many times. Its specificity is unknown. TCRdb passed the RACE reads through MiXCR, listing each CDR3 protein once. The data contain around 110,000 distinct CDR3 sequences, roughly 12% of them singletons. The ends were cut back, 4 bases at V and 1 base at J, with 12 bases in the middle. There are 15 residues in the CDR3. Time point meaning: patch test 1, 2 weeks after DPC sensitization. Treatment in this sample: therapeutic diphenylcyclopropenone sensitization with weekly scalp DPC. Blood draws preceded each patch test application. The rearrangement joins TRBV12-3 or TRBV12-4 to TRBJ2-3, with D perhaps matching TRBD1 (7 bases). The TCR comes from a woman aged 45-60 years with alopecia areata. Some clones in this sample may be carry-over from other donors' samples. Sequenced here: whole blood, sampled in connection with sensitization to the hapten diphenylcyclopropenone (DPC). The CDR3 loop is CASSSDREGTDTQYF. The CDR3 DNA reads as TGTGCCAGCAGTTCCGACAGGGAGGGCACAGATACGCAGTATTTT.